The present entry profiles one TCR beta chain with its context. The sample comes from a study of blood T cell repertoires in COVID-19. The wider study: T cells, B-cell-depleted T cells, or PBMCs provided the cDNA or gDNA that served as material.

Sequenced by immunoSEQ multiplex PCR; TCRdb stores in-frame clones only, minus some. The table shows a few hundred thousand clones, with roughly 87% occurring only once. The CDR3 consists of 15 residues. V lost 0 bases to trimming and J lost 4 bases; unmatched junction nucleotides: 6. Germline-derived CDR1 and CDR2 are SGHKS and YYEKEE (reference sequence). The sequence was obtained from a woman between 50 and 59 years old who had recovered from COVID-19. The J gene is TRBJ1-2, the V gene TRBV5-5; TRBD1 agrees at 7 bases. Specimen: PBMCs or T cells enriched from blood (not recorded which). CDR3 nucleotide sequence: TGTGCCAGCAGCTTGGAAACAGGGGTACCCTATGGCTACACCTTC. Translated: CASSLETGVPYGYTF.